The 24 T cell receptor beta chains below come from one sample, sequenced in a study of T cells after yellow fever vaccination. A single record per CDR3 protein comes from TCRdb applying MiXCR to the 5' RACE reads. The table lists some 120,000 distinct CDR3 sequences, more than 7.5% of them singletons, with over 25% in the top ten. The sample consisted of CD8+ T cells sorted from PBMCs, taken 45 days after the yellow fever booster vaccination. These receptors came from a man aged 25-45 years who received the YFV17D yellow fever vaccine.

This clonotype was seen many times. The rearrangement uses TRBV20-1 and TRBJ2-7; D unresolved. V was cut by 5 bases and J by 0 bases, with 11 bases left in between. In germline, CDR1 is DFQATT, CDR2 SNEGSKA (reference sequence). The CDR3 spans 13 residues. The CDR3 DNA is TGCAGTGCTGAAGCGCAGAGCTCCTACGAGCAGTACTTC. Translating it yields CSAEAQSSYEQYF.

This clonotype was found many times. J is TRBJ1-1 and V is TRBV6-5, with TRBD1 as a possible D gene (5 bases). With 0 bases removed from V and 10 bases from J, the gap between germline ends came to 18 bases. Germline loops: CDR1 MNHEY, CDR2 SVGAGI. The CDR3 runs to 15 residues. The CDR3 DNA reads as TGTGCCAGCAGTTACTCGAACGTCGCGACCGGGGGAGCTTTCTTT. Amino acids: CASSYSNVATGGAFF.

This clonotype was detected ten times or more. V usage is TRBV12-3 or TRBV12-4 and J usage is TRBJ2-2; possibly TRBD1 for D (6 bases). The CDR3 contains 17 residues. The V end lost 7 bases, the J end lost 1 base, and 19 bases lay between the germline ends. The CDR3 reads CASIPNFMGQNTGELFF. Written as DNA, the CDR3 is TGTGCCAGCATACCTAATTTCATGGGACAGAACACCGGGGAGCTGTTTTTT.

This clonotype was detected many times. The chain employs TRBV5-1 and TRBJ2-7; D could derive from TRBD1 or TRBD2 (5 bases each). The CDR3 is 12 residues long. V shed 4 bases and J shed 5 bases, with 10 bases lying between them. The germline gives CDR1 SGHRS, CDR2 YFSETQ. The CDR3 here is CASSDEGNEQYF. Written as DNA, the CDR3 is TGCGCCAGCAGCGATGAGGGGAACGAGCAGTACTTC.

There are many counts of this clonotype. CDR3 in DNA: TGTGCCAGCTCACACGGGGATGCAGATACGCAGTATTTT. Residues: CASSHGDADTQYF. The rearrangement uses TRBV18 and TRBJ2-3, with a weak D call TRBD2 (5 bases). V lost 4 bases and J 4 bases, leaving 9 bases between the germline ends. CDR1 and CDR2 from the germline V gene are KGHSH and LQKENI. The CDR3 covers 13 residues.

This clonotype was seen at least ten times. V is TRBV27 and J is TRBJ1-2; 7 bases match TRBD1. The CDR3 is 16 amino acids. Germline V CDR1 and CDR2: MNHEY, SMNVEV (reference sequence). V shed 2 bases, J shed 6 bases, and the junction held 12 bases outside the gene matches. CDR3 sequence (DNA): TGTGCCAGCAGTTTAGGACCACTAGGACAGGCTCATGGCTACACCTTC. As protein: CASSLGPLGQAHGYTF.

In this sample, this clonotype turned up many times. This chain joins TRBV9 and TRBJ2-7; D uncertain. V was cut by 4 bases and J by 0 bases, with 17 bases left in between. This CDR3 has 16 amino acids. The germline CDR1 and CDR2 sequences are SGDLS and YYNGEE. CDR3 coding DNA: TGTGCCAGCAGCCCCGGCTCGATCGTGAGCTCCTACGAGCAGTACTTC. Translated: CASSPGSIVSSYEQYF.

This clonotype has ten or more counts. The gene calls are TRBV20-1 and TRBJ2-2; 11 positions match TRBD2. Per the germline V gene, CDR1 is DFQATT and CDR2 is SNEGSKA (reference sequence). The V segment lost 3 bases and the J segment 6 bases; nucleotides outside the gene matches: 9. The CDR3 is 16 amino acids. As DNA, the CDR3 is TGCAGTGCTAGGGACCTTAGCGGGAGGGCCGCCGGGGAGCTGTTTTTT. Its translation is CSARDLSGRAAGELFF.

This clonotype was detected ten times or more. The chain combines TRBV11-2 with TRBJ1-3; 7 bases are shared with TRBD1. The CDR3 loop spans 17 amino acids. Germline trimming cut 1 base from V and 9 bases from J; bases unmatched to any gene: 15. Per the germline V gene, CDR1 is SGHAT and CDR2 is FQNNGV. CDR3 nucleotide sequence: TGTGCCAGCAGCTTAGTGGGTCCGGGACAGCGAACGCCCACCATATATTTT. It translates to CASSLVGPGQRTPTIYF.

This clonotype has a count of ten or more. This rearrangement joins TRBV20-1 to TRBJ1-5; the match to TRBD1 covers 7 bases. The CDR3 contains 14 residues. V lost 5 bases and J lost 7; bases outside the gene matches: 11. CDR1 and CDR2 (germline): DFQATT, SNEGSKA (reference sequence). This CDR3 reads CSARDRNGRQPQHF. The CDR3 region has the DNA TGCAGTGCTCGGGACAGAAATGGACGCCAGCCCCAGCATTTT.

This clonotype was counted between two and nine times. CDR3 bases: TGTGCCAGCAGCTTAGACGGGCGGCCTCCATCCTACGAGCAGTACTTC. Translating it yields CASSLDGRPPSYEQYF. This chain joins TRBV7-2 and TRBJ2-7; D gene ambiguous. Trimming stripped 1 base from V and 1 base from J, with 14 bases between. This CDR3 region has 16 residues. The germline CDR1 and CDR2 sequences are SGHTA and FQGNSA.

This clonotype was detected ten times or more. The rearrangement links TRBV4-3 to TRBJ2-5; tentative D call: TRBD1 (5 bases). The germline gives CDR1 LGHNA, CDR2 YSLEER. The germline V and J ends were trimmed by 0 bases and 2 bases, with 10 bases remaining between them. The CDR3 is made up of 15 amino acids. CDR3 residues: CASSQDPAGQETQYF. The CDR3 DNA sequence: TGCGCCAGCAGCCAAGATCCGGCAGGGCAAGAGACCCAGTACTTC.

Details on this clonotype: A clone one base away is much larger, so this may be a read error. The chain links TRBV20-1 to TRBJ1-1; D may be TRBD1 (5 bases). CDR1 and CDR2 (germline): DFQATT, SNEGSKA (reference sequence). The CDR3 is made up of 15 amino acids. V gave up 3 bases and J gave up 1 base, with 15 bases separating them. The CDR3 DNA reads as TGCAGTGCTAGTTCTTCCGGCAGGGAGAACACTGAAGCTTTCTTT. Translation gives CSASSSGRENTEAFF.

There are many counts of this clonotype. The V gene is TRBV2, the J gene TRBJ2-5; D possibly corresponds to TRBD1 (6 bases). Germline lookup yields CDR1 SNHLY and CDR2 FYNNEI. V was shortened by 8 bases and J by 5 bases, with 18 bases between the two germline ends. This CDR3 is built from 14 residues. The CDR3 sequence is CASGDNLIEETQYF. The CDR3 DNA is TGTGCCAGCGGGGACAACCTAATCGAGGAGACCCAGTACTTC.

This clonotype was picked up many times. The chain uses TRBV29-1 and TRBJ2-7; D not resolved. V was cut by 4 bases and J by 6 bases, with 7 bases left in between. The germline V gene has CDR1 SQVTM and CDR2 ANQGSEA. The CDR3 spans 10 residues. In nucleotides, the CDR3 is TGCAGCGTTGGAGCTGGCGAGCAGTACTTC. It codes for CSVGAGEQYF.

The table lists this clonotype with many counts. The V and J genes are TRBV7-8 and TRBJ2-7; 7 bases fit TRBD2. CDR1 and CDR2 (germline): SGHVS, FQNEAQ. V dropped 7 bases and J dropped 4; count of bases not matched to a gene: 10. The CDR3 loop spans 14 amino acids. The DNA for the CDR3 is TGTGCCAGCAAAACCGCCGGGGGAGGGTACGAGCAGTACTTC. This gives the protein CASKTAGGGYEQYF.

This clonotype has a count of ten or more. The genes are TRBV5-1 and TRBJ1-5; 7 bases agree with TRBD1. The CDR3 covers 15 residues. The V gene's germline CDR1 is SGHRS and CDR2 YFSETQ. After removal of 4 bases from V and 0 bases from J, the junction contained 4 bases not matched to a gene. CDR3 nucleotide sequence: TGCGCCAGCAGCACTACAGGGGATAGCAATCAGCCCCAGCATTTT. Encoded protein: CASSTTGDSNQPQHF.

Ten or more counts support this clonotype. J is TRBJ1-1 and V is TRBV9; D gene uncertain. The CDR3 consists of 15 residues. Trimming left V 3 bases short and J 3 bases short, with 15 bases between. Looked up from germline, CDR1 is SGDLS and CDR2 is YYNGEE. CDR3 residues: CASSAQSTPDTEAFF. As DNA, the CDR3 is TGTGCCAGCAGCGCCCAATCCACTCCGGACACTGAAGCTTTCTTT.

This clonotype has a count of ten or more. This chain uses TRBV7-3 with TRBJ2-1; weak D call: TRBD2 (7 bases). The V end lost 5 bases, the J end lost 7 bases, and 12 bases lay between the germline ends. Per the germline V gene, CDR1 is SGHTA and CDR2 is FQGTGA. The CDR3 totals 13 residues. This chain's CDR3 is CASSNGGLNEQFF. The CDR3 coding sequence is TGTGCCAGCAGCAACGGGGGGCTGAATGAGCAGTTCTTC.

In its sample, this clonotype was seen a few times. This sequence joins TRBV9 and TRBJ2-7; TRBD1 agrees at 9 bases. V lost 1 base and J lost 6; bases outside the gene matches: 11. CDR3 size: 16 residues. Germline V gives CDR1 SGDLS, CDR2 YYNGEE. CDR3 coding DNA: TGTGCCAGCAGCGTATCGGGCGGACAGGGGAGGCCCGAGCAGTACTTC. This codes for CASSVSGGQGRPEQYF.

This clonotype was counted between two and nine times. V usage is TRBV28 and J usage is TRBJ1-2; tentatively, D is TRBD1 (5 bases). CDR3 length: 14 amino acids. Deletions cut 5 bases from V and 4 bases from J, with 14 bases between. The germline V gene encodes CDR1 MDHEN and CDR2 SYDVKM. The CDR3 sequence is CASSGRVGVYGYTF. In DNA form, the CDR3 reads TGTGCCAGCAGTGGCAGGGTGGGTGTCTATGGCTACACCTTC.

This clonotype has a count of ten or more. CDR3 loop: CASSIEVGSEQFF. The CDR3 bases are TGTGCCAGCAGTATTGAAGTGGGCTCTGAACAGTTCTTC. V gene TRBV7-2 combines with J gene TRBJ2-1; D ambiguous. V gave up 6 bases and J gave up 13 bases, with 19 bases separating them. Germline loops: CDR1 SGHTA, CDR2 FQGNSA. The CDR3 runs 13 residues.

This clonotype has only a few counts. The CDR3 loop reads CASARGETQYF. The CDR3 region has the DNA TGTGCCAGTGCTAGGGGGGAGACCCAGTACTTC. The chain recombines TRBV27 with TRBJ2-5; D may be TRBD1 (6 bases). With 9 bases removed from V and 5 bases from J, the gap between germline ends came to 10 bases. The germline CDR1 and CDR2 sequences are MNHEY and SMNVEV (reference sequence). This CDR3 is built from 11 residues.

V gene TRBV5-4 combines with J gene TRBJ2-1, with D possibly TRBD2 on 6 matching bases. In germline, CDR1 is SGHNT, CDR2 YYREEE (reference sequence). The CDR3 runs to 13 residues. V dropped 0 bases and J dropped 10 bases, with 11 bases sitting between them. As DNA, the CDR3 is TGTGCCAGCAGCTTGGAACTCGGAGGGGAGCAGTTCTTC. Its translation is CASSLELGGEQFF. Filled out from reference TRBV5-4 and TRBJ2-1, the complete variable domain reads ETGVTQSPTHLIKTRGQQVTLRCSSQSGHNTVSWYQQALGQGPQFIFQYYREEENGRGNFPPRFSGLQFPNYSSELNVNALELDDSALYLCASSLELGGEQFFGPGTRLTVL.